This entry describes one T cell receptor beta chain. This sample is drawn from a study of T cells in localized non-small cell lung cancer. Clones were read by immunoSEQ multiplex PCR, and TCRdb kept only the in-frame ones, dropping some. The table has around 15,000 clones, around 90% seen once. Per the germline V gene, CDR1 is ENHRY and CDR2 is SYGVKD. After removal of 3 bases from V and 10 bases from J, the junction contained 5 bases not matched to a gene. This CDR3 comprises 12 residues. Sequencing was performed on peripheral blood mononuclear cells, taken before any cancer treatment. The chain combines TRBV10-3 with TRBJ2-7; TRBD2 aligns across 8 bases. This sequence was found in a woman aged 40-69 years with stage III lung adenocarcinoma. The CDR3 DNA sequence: TGTGCCATCAGTGACCCCGGGGGGGTTCAGTACTTC. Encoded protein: CAISDPGGVQYF.